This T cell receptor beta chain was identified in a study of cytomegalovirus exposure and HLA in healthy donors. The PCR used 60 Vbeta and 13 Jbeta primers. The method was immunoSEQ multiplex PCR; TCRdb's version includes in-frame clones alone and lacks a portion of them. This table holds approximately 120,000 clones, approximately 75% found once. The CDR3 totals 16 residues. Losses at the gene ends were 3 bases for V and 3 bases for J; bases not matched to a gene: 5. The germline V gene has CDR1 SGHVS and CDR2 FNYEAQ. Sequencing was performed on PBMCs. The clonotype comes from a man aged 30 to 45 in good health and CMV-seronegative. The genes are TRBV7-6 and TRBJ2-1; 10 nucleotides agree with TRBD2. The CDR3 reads CASSFGLADNYNEQFF. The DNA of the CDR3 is TGTGCCAGCAGCTTCGGACTAGCGGACAACTACAATGAGCAGTTCTTC.